These T cell receptor beta chains were read from a single sample in a study of graft-versus-host responses after intestinal transplantation. Their antigens are not known. The protocol was immunoSEQ multiplex PCR, while the TCRdb copy is restricted to in-frame clones and leaves out a portion. The sample has more than 75,000 clones, more than 85% seen once. The specimen was unstimulated CD4+ T cells sorted from spleen or lymph node cells, collected before transplant. These TCRs come from a human donor who was the organ donor for an intestinal transplant. The CDR3 runs from the conserved cysteine through the conserved F or W. The D gene is left open where the match is weak. Some rows have no size entry. The others give once, few or many, or a class for an expanded clone.

d_gene,v_gene,j_gene,abundance,CDR3nt,CDR3aa
TRBD1,TRBV4-1,TRBJ2-1,NA,TGCGCCAGCAGCCACGTGGGCCGGGACAGGGGTTCGAATGAGCAGTTCTTC,CASSHVGRDRGSNEQFF
TRBD2,TRBV5-1,TRBJ2-3,NA,TGCGCCAGCAGCTTGGCAGTAGCGGGGGGTAGCACAGATACGCAGTATTTT,CASSLAVAGGSTDTQYF
NA,TRBV11-3,TRBJ2-5,NA,TGTGCCAGCAGCTTAGATTTCCGGGGGGCTCGAGAGACCCAGTACTTC,CASSLDFRGARETQYF
TRBD2,TRBV19,TRBJ2-3,NA,TGTGCCAGTAGTATAGCCACTAGCGGGGCCTTCACAGATACGCAGTATTTT,CASSIATSGAFTDTQYF
TRBD2,TRBV6-5,TRBJ2-7,once,TGTGCCAGCAGTTACTCACAGACTAGCGGGAGCTACGAGCAGTACTTC,CASSYSQTSGSYEQYF
TRBD1,TRBV6-5,TRBJ2-3,few,TGTGCCAGCCTCCCCGGACAGGGGGGCACAGATACGCAGTATTTT,CASLPGQGGTDTQYF
TRBD2,TRBV9,TRBJ2-3,NA,TGTGCCAGCAGCGTAGAAGGACAGGGGACTAGCGGGAGACACACAGATACGCAGTATTTT,CASSVEGQGTSGRHTDTQYF
TRBD2,TRBV18,TRBJ2-1,once,TGTGCCAGCTCACCAATACGGACTAGCGGGAGTCTTCCCTACAATGAGCAGTTCTTC,CASSPIRTSGSLPYNEQFF
NA,TRBV4-2,TRBJ2-1,NA,TGTGCCAGCAGCCTTCCGCGAGTAGCGGAGTCCTACAATGAGCAGTTCTTC,CASSLPRVAESYNEQFF
NA,TRBV20-1,TRBJ1-2,NA,TGCAGTGCTAGAGATAAGGGCAGGGACACCTTC,CSARDKGRDTF
NA,TRBV4-2,TRBJ1-3,NA,TGTGCCAGCAGCCAAGCCCCGAGCTCTGGAAACACCATATATTTT,CASSQAPSSGNTIYF
TRBD1,TRBV5-4,TRBJ2-7,once,TGTGCCAGCAGCTGGGGACAGGGAACCTACGAGCAGTACTTC,CASSWGQGTYEQYF
NA,TRBV5-8,TRBJ2-5,NA,TGTGCCAGCATCCGAACAACAGGGACGGGTCAAGAGACCCAGTACTTC,CASIRTTGTGQETQYF
NA,TRBV21-1,TRBJ2-1,NA,TGTGCCAGCAGCAAAGGGTCCTCACTGCCCCACTCCTACAATGAGCAGTTCTTC,CASSKGSSLPHSYNEQFF
TRBD1,TRBV25-1,TRBJ2-1,NA,TGTGCCAGCAGTGAATTTACAGGGGGTGCCTCCTACAATGAGCAGTTCTTC,CASSEFTGGASYNEQFF
TRBD1,TRBV19,TRBJ1-1,NA,TGTGCCAGCACCACAGGGGGATGGGGCGTAGCTTTCTTT,CASTTGGWGVAFF
NA,TRBV23-1,TRBJ1-1,NA,TGCGCCAGCAGTCACGGACACAACACTGAAGCTTTCTTT,CASSHGHNTEAFF
NA,TRBV11-2,TRBJ1-1,NA,TGTGCCAGCAGTATAACAAAGAACACTGAAGCTTTCTTT,CASSITKNTEAFF
NA,TRBV5-1,TRBJ1-5,NA,TGCGCCAGCAGCTTGGCCGGGGGAAATCAGCCCCAGCATTTT,CASSLAGGNQPQHF
NA,TRBV28,TRBJ1-1,NA,TGTGCCAGCAGTTTTAGGGCGCGGGCGAGTGAAGCTTTCTTT,CASSFRARASEAFF
TRBD1,TRBV28,TRBJ1-1,NA,TGTGCCAGCAGGCAACAGGGGGCCGGGAACACTGAAGCTTTCTTT,CASRQQGAGNTEAFF
NA,TRBV5-1,TRBJ1-2,once,TGCGCCAGCCGGCGGGCAGACCTCTATGGCTACACCTTC,CASRRADLYGYTF
NA,TRBV1,TRBJ2-3,NA,TGCACCAGCAACCGCCATCAGGGACTTCTAGCGGGAGGAACAGATACGCAGTATTTT,CTSNRHQGLLAGGTDTQYF
TRBD2,TRBV5-6,TRBJ2-1,NA,TGTGCCAGCAGCTTGGCCCGGCGGGGGGTCGGTCGGGAGCAGTTCTTC,CASSLARRGVGREQFF
NA,TRBV6-5,TRBJ1-2,few,TGTGCCAGCAGACGGGATTACTATGGCTACACCTTC,CASRRDYYGYTF
TRBD2,TRBV29-1,TRBJ2-3,NA,TGCAGCGGGCAGAGGACTAGCGGGGGGGCAGATACGCAGTATTTT,CSGQRTSGGADTQYF
TRBD2,TRBV9,TRBJ2-4,NA,TGTGCCAGCAGCCCGCGGGGGGGAGGGGGAGCCAAAAACATTCAGTACTTC,CASSPRGGGGAKNIQYF
NA,TRBV18,TRBJ2-7,NA,TGTGCCAGCTCACCACCTCTTGCAGTAAACAGGTACGAGCAGTACTTC,CASSPPLAVNRYEQYF
TRBD1,TRBV9,TRBJ2-4,NA,TGTGCCAGCAGCGTAGTACAGGGGGACATTCAGTACTTC,CASSVVQGDIQYF